This T cell receptor (beta chain) is drawn from a study of cytomegalovirus exposure and HLA in healthy donors. As for this clone: Its target is not known.

Whole-study findings and limits: Cytomegalovirus status was reportedly diagnosed by the classifier with high sensitivity and specificity. Listed as cytomegalovirus-associated were 150 to 200 TCR beta chains.

The PCR ran on 60 Vbeta and 13 Jbeta primers. TCRdb's table, derived via immunoSEQ multiplex PCR, lists solely in-frame clones and lacks some. The table lists around 250,000 clones, around 80% of them singletons, with almost 8% in the top ten. The CDR3 extends over 14 amino acids. Germline V lookup: CDR1 MNHNS, CDR2 SASEGT. The V end lost 2 bases, the J end lost 1 base, and 9 bases lay between the germline ends. When sampled, the donors appeared nominally healthy, though they likely had unrecorded immune exposures. The rearrangement joins TRBV6-1 to TRBJ2-7; D is ambiguous. Sequencing was performed on PBMCs. The clonotype originates from a woman in her sixties in good health and CMV-seropositive. CDR3 amino acids: CASSEIDESYEQYF. Written as DNA, the CDR3 is TGTGCCAGCAGTGAAATTGATGAGTCCTACGAGCAGTACTTC.